Listed here are 24 T cell receptor beta chains from one sample, sequenced in a study of blood T cell repertoires in COVID-19. The table came from immunoSEQ multiplex PCR; TCRdb's copy has only in-frame clones and leaves some out. The sample consists of about 200,000 clones, 75% to 95% of them appearing once. Sequences were obtained from peripheral blood. The receptors come from a man between 50 and 59 years old with acute or convalescent COVID-19.

This chain links TRBV6-2 or TRBV6-3 with TRBJ2-4; 7 bases agree with TRBD2. Germline V lookup: CDR1 MNHEY, CDR2 SVGEGT. The CDR3 sequence is 18 residues long. V trimming: 3 bases; J trimming: 7 bases; junction bases outside the gene matches: 18. The CDR3 DNA reads as TGTGCCAGCAGTTATGTGGGGGACTCAGCGGGACCATGGAACATTCAGTACTTC. The encoded protein is CASSYVGDSAGPWNIQYF.

This chain joins TRBV29-1 and TRBJ2-7, with TRBD1 matching 10 bases. There are 15 residues in the CDR3. After removal of 3 bases from V and 6 bases from J, the junction contained 11 bases not matched to a gene. CDR1 and CDR2 from the germline V gene are SQVTM and ANQGSEA. The DNA for the CDR3 is TGCAGCGTTGAGCTTTCTAGGGGACAGGGGATCGAGCAGTACTTC. Its protein is CSVELSRGQGIEQYF.

The chain employs TRBV27 and TRBJ2-5, with D hard to call. Germline CDR1 is MNHEY and CDR2 is SMNVEV (reference sequence). Trimming removed 2 bases from V and 0 bases from J, with 4 bases in between. The CDR3 has 13 amino acids. In DNA form, the CDR3 reads TGTGCCAGCAGTTTACTGTACCAAGAGACCCAGTACTTC. It translates to CASSLLYQETQYF.

The chain employs TRBV9 and TRBJ2-3, with 13 positions matching TRBD2. The V gene's germline CDR1 is SGDLS and CDR2 YYNGEE. J was trimmed by 3 bases and V by 4 bases; bases with no gene match: 2. This CDR3 spans 15 amino acids. The CDR3 DNA sequence: TGTGCCAGCAGCCAGGGACTAGCGGGAACAGATACGCAGTATTTT. Amino acid sequence: CASSQGLAGTDTQYF.

The V call is TRBV6-1, the J call TRBJ1-5; 7 nucleotides match TRBD1. From germline, CDR1 is MNHNS and CDR2 SASEGT. The V segment lost 3 bases and the J segment 5 bases; nucleotides outside the gene matches: 13. CDR3 length: 17 amino acids. The CDR3 region has the DNA TGTGCCAGCAGTGACCTAGGCCAGGGGGTGAATCATCAGCCCCAGCATTTT. This sequence encodes CASSDLGQGVNHQPQHF.

The rearrangement links TRBV28 to TRBJ2-7, with 13 bases aligning to TRBD2. CDR3 length equals 14 residues. Germline CDR1 reads MDHEN; CDR2 reads SYDVKM. The ends lost 6 bases at V and 12 bases at J; junction bases unmatched: 11. Here the CDR3 reads CASSPRGLAGQPYV. The CDR3 nucleotides read TGTGCCAGCAGCCCCCGGGGACTAGCGGGGCAACCGTACGTC.

V gene TRBV6-6 combines with J gene TRBJ2-1; 12 nucleotides align to TRBD2. Per the germline V gene, CDR1 is MNHNY and CDR2 is SVGAGI (reference sequence). The ends lost 6 bases at V and 3 bases at J; junction bases unmatched: 0. The length of the CDR3 is 14 residues. CDR3 region: CASRLAGGYNEQFF. The CDR3 coding sequence is TGTGCCAGCAGACTAGCGGGGGGCTACAATGAGCAGTTCTTC.

This chain joins TRBV29-1 and TRBJ1-2, with a tentative D call TRBD1 (6 bases). Deletions cut 6 bases from V and 5 bases from J, with 10 bases between. This CDR3 is built from 11 residues. Germline V gene lookup returns CDR1 SQVTM and CDR2 ANQGSEA. The CDR3 reads CSVQGEYGYTF. In nucleotides, the CDR3 is TGCAGCGTACAGGGTGAATATGGCTACACCTTC.

The chain combines TRBV27 with TRBJ2-2, with 8 nucleotides matching TRBD2. V dropped 4 bases and J dropped 8; count of bases not matched to a gene: 12. CDR3 size: 16 residues. Germline CDR1 is MNHEY and CDR2 is SMNVEV (reference sequence). In DNA, the CDR3 is TGTGCCAGCAGTTCTGTGAGGTTAGCGGGGTCTGGGGAGCTGTTTTTT. As protein: CASSSVRLAGSGELFF.

This chain connects TRBV2 to TRBJ2-7, with 9 bases that match TRBD1. V gave up 4 bases and J gave up 4 bases; unmatched junction bases: 5. This CDR3 is built from 14 residues. Germline values: CDR1 SNHLY, CDR2 FYNNEI. The CDR3 loop reads CASSGDRDQYEQYF. The CDR3 DNA reads as TGTGCCAGCAGTGGGGACAGGGACCAGTACGAGCAGTACTTC.

To note about this clone: At the DNA level, this CDR3 is encoded by other sequences in the same sample as well. This chain joins TRBV28 and TRBJ1-6; 12 nucleotides agree with TRBD1. Germline CDR1 reads MDHEN; CDR2 reads SYDVKM. J gave up 9 bases and V 4 bases, and 4 bases lay outside the gene matches. The CDR3 contains 15 residues. The DNA of the CDR3 is TGTGCCAGCAGTTCGGGACAGGGGGCTGGTTCACCCCTCCACTTT. Translated: CASSSGQGAGSPLHF. Full variable domain (rest looked up from reference TRBV28 and TRBJ1-6): DVKVTQSSRYLVKRTGEKVFLECVQDMDHENMFWYRQDPGLGLRLIYFSYDVKMKEKGDIPEGYSVSREKKERFSLILESASTNQTSMYLCASSSGQGAGSPLHFGNGTRLTVT.

This sequence joins TRBV5-4 and TRBJ2-2, with D perhaps matching TRBD2 (6 bases). The CDR3 runs to 17 residues. Germline values: CDR1 SGHNT, CDR2 YYREEE (reference sequence). Trimming took 4 bases from V and 12 from J, leaving 28 bases between them. The CDR3 coding sequence is TGTGCCAGCAGCCCACCCCGGGGAAGCCAGGGAGGTACGCAGCTGTTTTTT. Translating gives CASSPPRGSQGGTQLFF.

This clone was seen just once. V gene TRBV7-9 combines with J gene TRBJ2-1; TRBD2 matches 7 bases. This CDR3 comprises 17 residues. Germline loops: CDR1 SEHNR, CDR2 FQNEAQ (reference sequence). J lost 6 bases, V lost 2 bases, and 13 bases had no gene match. CDR3: CASSLTLARELANEQFF. The CDR3 nucleotides read TGTGCCAGCAGCTTAACATTGGCGCGGGAGTTGGCCAATGAGCAGTTCTTC. Full variable domain (rest looked up from reference TRBV7-9 and TRBJ2-1): DTGVSQNPRHKITKRGQNVTFRCDPISEHNRLYWYRQTLGQGPEFLTYFQNEAQLEKSRLLSDRFSAERPKGSFSTLEIQRTEQGDSAMYLCASSLTLARELANEQFFGPGTRLTVL.

J is TRBJ1-2 and V is TRBV3-1 (or the pseudogene TRBV3-2); no clear D gene. Trimming shortened V by 4 bases and J by 8 bases, and 14 bases separated the two germline ends. This CDR3 has 13 residues. Germline values: CDR1 LGHDT, CDR2 YNNKEL (reference sequence). The CDR3 sequence: CASSPTELSGYTF. CDR3 nucleotide sequence: TGTGCCAGCAGCCCTACCGAGTTGTCGGGCTACACCTTC.

The chain carries TRBV7-8 and TRBJ2-7; D is unclear. This CDR3 has 13 residues. With 1 base removed from V and 0 bases from J, the gap between germline ends came to 4 bases. Germline-derived CDR1 and CDR2 are SGHVS and FQNEAQ. Here the CDR3 reads CASSLGLSYEQYV. The CDR3 nucleotides read TGTGCCAGCAGCTTAGGGCTCTCCTACGAGCAGTACGTC.

V gene TRBV4-2 combines with J gene TRBJ1-2; 7 positions match TRBD1. V was pared by 6 bases and J by 4 bases, with 11 bases of the junction left unmatched. Germline CDR1 and CDR2: LGHNA and YNFKEQ. The CDR3 has 15 residues. CDR3 sequence: CASSGGPGGTYGYTF. For the CDR3, the DNA is TGTGCCAGCAGTGGGGGTCCAGGGGGTACCTATGGCTACACCTTC.

J is TRBJ2-2 and V is TRBV6-5; D unresolved. CDR3 length: 14 amino acids. Trimming shortened V by 8 bases and J by 2 bases, and 12 bases separated the two germline ends. Germline-derived CDR1 and CDR2 are MNHEY and SVGAGI. DNA for the CDR3: TGTGCCAGCGGGCAGAATATTAACACCGGGGAGCTGTTTTTT. Residues: CASGQNINTGELFF.

This clone has just a few counts. V gene TRBV7-2 combines with J gene TRBJ2-2; 12 bases are shared with TRBD2. The CDR3 spans 18 residues. CDR1 and CDR2 from the germline V gene are SGHTA and FQGNSA. V shed 3 bases and J 4 bases; nucleotides not matched to a gene: 9. In DNA, the CDR3 is TGTGCCAGCAGCTTGATGTCTAGCGGGGGGGCGAGCACCGGGGAGCTGTTTTTT. Translating gives CASSLMSSGGASTGELFF.

The chain is built from TRBV28 and TRBJ2-7; 8 nucleotides match TRBD1. V lost 7 bases to trimming and J lost 2 bases; unmatched junction nucleotides: 7. The CDR3 totals 14 residues. Germline CDR1 reads MDHEN; CDR2 reads SYDVKM. This CDR3 is CASKRQGITYEQYF. In DNA, the CDR3 is TGTGCCAGCAAGAGACAGGGGATCACCTACGAGCAGTACTTC.

V is TRBV29-1 and J is TRBJ2-3, with 14 bases aligning to TRBD2. This CDR3 comprises 14 residues. Germline CDR1 is SQVTM and CDR2 is ANQGSEA. The junction had 4 bases not matched to a gene; V was cut back by 6 bases and J by 5 bases. The CDR3 sequence is CSVSGTSGRDTQYF. The CDR3 DNA reads as TGCAGCGTCTCCGGGACTAGCGGGAGAGATACGCAGTATTTT.

The V gene is TRBV3-1 (or the pseudogene TRBV3-2), the J gene TRBJ2-7; 7 nucleotides line up with TRBD2. Germline assignment: CDR1 LGHDT and CDR2 YNNKEL (reference sequence). V shed 2 bases and J 0 bases; nucleotides not matched to a gene: 7. This CDR3 has 16 amino acids. CDR3 residues: CASSQSAASGSYEQYF. DNA of the CDR3: TGTGCCAGCAGCCAATCGGCAGCTAGCGGCTCCTACGAGCAGTACTTC.

The rearrangement joins TRBV30 to TRBJ2-2; D gene uncertain. CDR3 length: 12 residues. Trimming took 0 bases from V and 8 from J, leaving 7 bases between them. CDR1 is GTSNPN and CDR2 is SVGIG in the germline V gene (reference sequence). In DNA, the CDR3 is TGTGCCTGGAGTGTACTTTCTGGGGAGCTGTTTTTT. Translated: CAWSVLSGELFF.

The chain carries TRBV7-6 and TRBJ1-1; tentative D call: TRBD1 (6 bases). Trimming left V 1 base short and J 0 bases short, with 12 bases between. The CDR3 extends over 16 amino acids. Germline V gene sequence: CDR1 SGHVS, CDR2 FNYEAQ. CDR3 coding DNA: TGTGCCAGCAGCTTAGACGGGGGGCTCTTGAACACTGAAGCTTTCTTT. Translated: CASSLDGGLLNTEAFF.

This clone was seen only once. The chain links TRBV11-2 to TRBJ2-7; TRBD1 matches at 8 bases. J lost 5 bases, V lost 5 bases, and 8 bases had no gene match. From germline, CDR1 is SGHAT and CDR2 FQNNGV. The length of the CDR3 is 14 residues. The CDR3 loop is CASSPGQGVHEQYV. The CDR3 DNA reads TGTGCCAGCAGCCCCGGACAGGGAGTCCACGAGCAGTACGTC.